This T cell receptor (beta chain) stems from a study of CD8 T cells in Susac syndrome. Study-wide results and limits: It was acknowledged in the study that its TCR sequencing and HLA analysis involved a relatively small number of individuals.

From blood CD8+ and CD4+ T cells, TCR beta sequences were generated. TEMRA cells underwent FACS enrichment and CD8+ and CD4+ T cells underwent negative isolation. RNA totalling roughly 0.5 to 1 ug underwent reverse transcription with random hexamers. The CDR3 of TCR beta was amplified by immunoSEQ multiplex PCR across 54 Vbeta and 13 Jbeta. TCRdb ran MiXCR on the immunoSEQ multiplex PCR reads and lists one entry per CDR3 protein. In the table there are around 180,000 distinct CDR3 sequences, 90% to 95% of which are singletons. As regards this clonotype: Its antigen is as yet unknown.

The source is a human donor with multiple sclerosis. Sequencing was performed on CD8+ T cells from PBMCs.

In nucleotides, the CDR3 is TGCGCCAGCAGCAGCTCCGGGACTCCTTCGGCACTCGAGCAGTACTTC. It codes for CASSSSGTPSALEQYF. This rearrangement joins TRBV5-1 to TRBJ2-7, with D maybe TRBD2 (6 bases). Germline CDR1 and CDR2: SGHRS and YFSETQ. V gave up 4 bases and J gave up 6 bases, with 23 bases separating them. The CDR3 contains 16 residues.